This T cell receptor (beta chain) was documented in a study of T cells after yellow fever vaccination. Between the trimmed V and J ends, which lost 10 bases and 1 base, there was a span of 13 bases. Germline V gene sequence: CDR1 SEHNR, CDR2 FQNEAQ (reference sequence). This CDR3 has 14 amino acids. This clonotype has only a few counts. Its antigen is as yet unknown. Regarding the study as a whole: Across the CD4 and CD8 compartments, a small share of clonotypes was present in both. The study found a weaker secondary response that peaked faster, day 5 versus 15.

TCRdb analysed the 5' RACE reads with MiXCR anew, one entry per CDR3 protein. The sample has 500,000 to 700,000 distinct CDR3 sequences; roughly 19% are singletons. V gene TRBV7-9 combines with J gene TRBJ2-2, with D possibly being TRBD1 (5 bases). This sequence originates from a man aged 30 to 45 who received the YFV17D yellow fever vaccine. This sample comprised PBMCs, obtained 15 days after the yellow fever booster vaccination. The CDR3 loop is CANQGQGNTGELFF. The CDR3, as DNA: TGTGCCAATCAGGGCCAAGGGAACACCGGGGAGCTGTTTTTT.